The 11 T cell receptor beta chains reported below all come from one sample, sequenced in a study of T cell responses to AZD1222 COVID-19 vaccine. Clones were read by immunoSEQ multiplex PCR, and TCRdb kept only the in-frame ones, dropping some. This sample yields roughly 160,000 clones, of which 80% to 90% are seen a single time; about 6.9% belongs to the top ten. The sample consisted of peripheral blood, taken on day 0 of AZD1222 vaccination. The origin of the receptors is an adult in good health.

The chain has TRBV6-5 and TRBJ1-5; D remains ambiguous. Trimming cost V 7 bases and J 6 bases, with 4 bases left between them. Per germline, CDR1 MNHEY and CDR2 SVGAGI. CDR3 length: 10 amino acids. CDR3 sequence: CASNIQPQHF. CDR3 sequence (DNA): TGTGCCAGCAATATTCAGCCCCAGCATTTT.

V gene TRBV18 combines with J gene TRBJ1-1; possible D gene TRBD1, 5 bases. Germline V lookup: CDR1 KGHSH, CDR2 LQKENI. The CDR3 covers 14 residues. Trimming removed 4 bases from V and 5 bases from J, with 14 bases in between. The CDR3 nucleotides are TGTGCCAGCTCACTCCGGGGTAGGGGAACTGAAGCTTTCTTT. Translating it yields CASSLRGRGTEAFF.

The genes are TRBV11-3 and TRBJ1-4, with 9 bases that match TRBD1. J was trimmed by 7 bases and V by 2 bases; bases with no gene match: 11. From germline, CDR1 is SGHNT and CDR2 YENEEA. The CDR3 is made up of 17 amino acids. The CDR3 spells CASSLSGTGMGFEKLFF. The CDR3, as DNA: TGTGCCAGCAGCTTATCCGGGACAGGGATGGGGTTTGAAAAACTGTTTTTT. Drawing the rest from reference TRBV11-3 and TRBJ1-4, the complete variable domain is EAGVVQSPRYKIIEKKQPVAFWCNPISGHNTLYWYLQNLGQGPELLIRYENEEAVDDSQLPKDRFSAERLKGVDSTLKIQPAELGDSAVYLCASSLSGTGMGFEKLFFGSGTQLSVL.

V is TRBV19 and J is TRBJ1-5; D unclear. This CDR3 has 16 amino acids. Germline values: CDR1 LNHDA, CDR2 SQIVND (reference sequence). V shed 11 bases and J shed 3 bases, with 23 bases lying between them. The CDR3 DNA follows: TGTGCCCCAGGATTTTTCGGAGGAAACTCCAATCAGCCCCAGCATTTT. Translated, it gives CAPGFFGGNSNQPQHF. The full variable domain, rest sourced from reference TRBV19 and TRBJ1-5, is DGGITQSPKYLFRKEGQNVTLSCEQNLNHDAMYWYRQDPGQGLRLIYYSQIVNDFQKGDIAEGYSVSREKKESFPLTVTSAQKNPTAFYLCAPGFFGGNSNQPQHFGDGTRLSIL.

The chain combines TRBV6-5 with TRBJ2-7; D unclear. The CDR3 is 15 residues long. CDR1 is MNHEY and CDR2 is SVGAGI in the germline V gene. Trimming took off 6 bases at V and 7 bases at J, with 22 bases between the two ends. CDR3 nucleotide sequence: TGTGCCAGCAGCCCCCTGGCCCACTCCCAAGTGGAGCAGTACGTC. As protein: CASSPLAHSQVEQYV.

Comments on this clone: The sample carries other DNA sequences with the same CDR3. V gene TRBV24-1 combines with J gene TRBJ2-1; tentatively, D is TRBD1 or TRBD2 (7 bases each). Germline V gene sequence: CDR1 KGHDR, CDR2 SFDVKD. The CDR3 has 14 residues. Trimming stripped 3 bases from V and 6 bases from J, with 11 bases between. For the CDR3, the DNA is TGTGCCACCAGTGATCCCAGGGGGGGCAATGAGCAGTTCTTC. The encoded protein is CATSDPRGGNEQFF.

This clone was seen a single time. V is TRBV6-1 and J is TRBJ1-1, with D hard to call. From germline, CDR1 is MNHNS and CDR2 SASEGT. This CDR3 has 14 residues. Trimming removed 3 bases at V and 1 base at J, with 9 bases between. DNA of the CDR3: TGTGCCAGCAGTGAGATGGGAGGGAACACTGAAGCTTTCTTT. Translated: CASSEMGGNTEAFF.

This clone was seen a single time. The chain couples TRBV28 to TRBJ2-7; tentatively, D is TRBD1 (6 bases). The CDR3 has 14 residues. CDR1 is MDHEN, CDR2 SYDVKM, per germline. The V and J ends lost 5 bases and 3 bases respectively, with 14 bases between them. This chain's CDR3 is CASSATGNIYEQYF. The CDR3 DNA reads as TGTGCCAGCAGTGCCACAGGGAATATCTACGAGCAGTACTTC.

The chain carries TRBV10-3 and TRBJ2-7, with 7 bases that match TRBD1. Germline-derived CDR1 and CDR2 are ENHRY and SYGVKD. CDR3 length: 12 residues. V lost 2 bases, J lost 6 bases, and 1 base stayed unmatched. This CDR3 reads CAISERTGEQYV. In nucleotides, the CDR3 is TGTGCCATCAGTGAGCGGACAGGCGAGCAGTACGTC.

The chain has TRBV5-4 and TRBJ2-7, with D hard to call. CDR3 length: 15 amino acids. The germline gives CDR1 SGHNT, CDR2 YYREEE (reference sequence). V gave up 4 bases and J gave up 3 bases, with 17 bases separating them. CDR3 sequence: CASSPPGDRLYEQYF. Here the CDR3 DNA reads TGTGCCAGCAGCCCTCCGGGTGACCGCCTCTACGAGCAGTACTTC.

This chain joins TRBV4-3 and TRBJ2-3; 7 positions agree with TRBD1. This CDR3 is 20 amino acids long. Trimming at V came to 4 bases and at J to 4 bases, leaving 23 bases not matched to a gene. CDR1 is LGHNA, CDR2 YSLEER, per germline. The CDR3 here is CASSRRGSLGTANKADTQYF. CDR3 in DNA: TGCGCCAGCAGCCGAAGGGGCTCTTTGGGGACAGCCAACAAAGCAGATACGCAGTATTTT.